This TCR beta chain stems from a study of blood T cell repertoires in COVID-19. Produced via immunoSEQ multiplex PCR; TCRdb's table is partial and in-frame only. The sample has 75,000 to 100,000 clones; 75% to 90% are singletons. V was clipped by 1 base and J by 4 bases, with 8 bases between them. The CDR3 has 13 amino acids. Germline-derived CDR1 and CDR2 are SGHDT and YYEEEE. What was sequenced was peripheral blood. The clonotype comes from a man older than 75 with acute or convalescent COVID-19. The chain recombines TRBV5-6 with TRBJ1-2; D is undetermined. The CDR3 loop reads CASSLLGGYGYTF. CDR3 DNA sequence: TGTGCCAGCAGCTTGCTAGGCGGCTATGGCTACACCTTC.